This T cell receptor (beta chain) came from a study of T cell repertoires in ileal Crohn's disease (dated by TCRdb to about 2019). Regarding the research as a whole: The median duration of disease was around 7.3 years, and at the time of surgery approximately 34% of patients were active smokers. Surgery was performed for a complication in all patients, with stricturing disease in roughly 61% and penetrating disease in approximately 40%. Postoperative therapy was given to about half of the patients, with thiopurines administered to over 10 patients and anti-TNF agents administered to under 20 patients. The TCR repertoire was analysed in over 50 patients with Crohn's disease drawn from a prospective multicentre cohort. The study was conducted in parallel with a multicentre cohort built to find predictors of early endoscopic recurrence after ileocolonic resection. A Rutgeerts score above i0 was used to define endoscopic postoperative recurrence. The study sequenced 171 mucosal samples from 55 or so patients, taken at several locations on the surgical specimen and at postoperative endoscopy. Overall study outcomes, separate from this receptor: Sorted CD8 T cells carried more high-frequency clones than CD4 T cells, suggesting mucosal expansions were mainly CD8. Mucosal CD4 and CD8 T cells were sorted and sequenced only in a subgroup of patients, the size of which was not stated. Higher high-frequency clone percentages at surgery were associated with endoscopic recurrence; all patients with clonality above 26.8% (18/57) had recurrence. A significantly higher proportion of clonal expansions was observed in active smokers at surgery than in non-smokers (roughly 24% vs 19%, p=0.02).

Roughly 500 nanograms of biopsy DNA per sample were submitted for commercial TCRB immunosequencing. A two-step, amplification bias-controlled multiplex PCR was used by Adaptive Biotechnology to amplify CDR3 regions from genomic DNA. In the first PCR, primers covered every V and J gene segment, and in the second PCR, barcodes and Illumina adapters were added. CDR3 libraries were sequenced on an Illumina instrument. For the original study's pipeline: The analysis drew on both the pipelines supplied by the vendor and custom analysis of the raw data in R/Bioconductor running R version 3.3.0. Clonality, which ranges from 0 to 1, was calculated as the inverse of the normalised Shannon entropy across all productive clones. The repertoire share taken up by the top 100 clones defined high-frequency clones, and only clones that passed a 95% confidence test were kept. Repertoire diversity was measured with the Simpson index, and overlap between samples was measured with the Morisita-Horn index. As stored in TCRdb, this immuneACCESS dataset retains in-frame rearrangements with V and J assigned. A fraction of the clones does not appear; measured against another copy, unresolved V genes explain less than half of the discrepancy, and the remainder lacks a known reason. Clone size and V and J calls were adopted from that table, with D and trimming inferred from the DNA. For this sample there are more than 12,000 clones; around 82% appear just once. The ten largest clonotypes hold 15% to 20% of the sample.

Relative to germline, V is 1 base shorter and J is 2 bases shorter, with 8 bases between their ends. Taken from the germline V gene, the CDR1 and CDR2 loops are LGHNA and YNFKEQ. The CDR3 measures 14 amino acids from cysteine to phenylalanine. The read is trimmed to its CDR3 DNA, 42 bases read in frame from base 1. Adults with ileal or ileocolonic Crohn's disease and an indication for ileocolonic resection were eligible for inclusion. Before DNA extraction, whole ileal mucosal biopsies were kept frozen at -80 degrees C. A TRizol-based method was used to extract genomic DNA from the frozen whole biopsies, and the DNA was quantified with a NanoDrop 2000 spectrophotometer. Points on this clone: The antigen this receptor binds is unknown. The input lacks base qualities; no much larger clone sits a single base away.

The sequence was collected from an adult with Crohn's disease. Recombination joined TRBV4-2 with TRBJ2-5, with the D gene uncertain. Sequenced: ileal tissue. The CDR3 region: CASSQVSGQETQYF. The DNA sequence is as follows: TGTGCCAGCAGCCAAGTTTCCGGGCAAGAGACCCAGTACTTC.